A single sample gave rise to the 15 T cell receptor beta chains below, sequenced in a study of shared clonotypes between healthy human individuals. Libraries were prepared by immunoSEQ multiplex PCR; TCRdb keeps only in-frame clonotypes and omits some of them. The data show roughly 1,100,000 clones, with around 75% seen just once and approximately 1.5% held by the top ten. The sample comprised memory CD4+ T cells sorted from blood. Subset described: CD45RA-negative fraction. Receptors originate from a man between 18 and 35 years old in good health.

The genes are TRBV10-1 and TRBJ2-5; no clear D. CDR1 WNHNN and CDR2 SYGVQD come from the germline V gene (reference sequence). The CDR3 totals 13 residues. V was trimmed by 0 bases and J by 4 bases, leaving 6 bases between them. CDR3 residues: CASSESTRETQYF. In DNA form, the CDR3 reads TGCGCCAGCAGTGAGTCGACAAGAGAGACCCAGTACTTC.

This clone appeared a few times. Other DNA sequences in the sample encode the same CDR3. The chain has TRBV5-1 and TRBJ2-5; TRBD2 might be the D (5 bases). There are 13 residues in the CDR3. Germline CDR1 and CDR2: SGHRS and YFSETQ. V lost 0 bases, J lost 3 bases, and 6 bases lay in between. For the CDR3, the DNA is TGCGCCAGCAGCTTGGGAGCGGAAGAGACCCAGTACTTC. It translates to CASSLGAEETQYF.

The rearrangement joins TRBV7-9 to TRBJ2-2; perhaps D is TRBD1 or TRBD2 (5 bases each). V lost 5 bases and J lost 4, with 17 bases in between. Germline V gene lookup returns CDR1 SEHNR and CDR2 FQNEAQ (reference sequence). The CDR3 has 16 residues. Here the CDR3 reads CASSPRTYGGTGELFF. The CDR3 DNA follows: TGTGCCAGCAGCCCTCGGACCTATGGGGGCACCGGGGAGCTGTTTTTT.

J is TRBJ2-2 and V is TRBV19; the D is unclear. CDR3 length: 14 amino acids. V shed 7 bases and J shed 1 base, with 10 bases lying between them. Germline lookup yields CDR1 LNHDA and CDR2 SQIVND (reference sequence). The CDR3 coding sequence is TGTGCCAGTAAACGAGGTTGGAACACCGGGGAGCTGTTTTTT. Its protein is CASKRGWNTGELFF.

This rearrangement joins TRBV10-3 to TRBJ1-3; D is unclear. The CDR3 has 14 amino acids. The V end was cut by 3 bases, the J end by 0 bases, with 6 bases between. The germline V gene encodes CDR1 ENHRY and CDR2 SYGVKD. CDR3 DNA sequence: TGTGCCATCAGTGAACTAACCTCTGGAAACACCATATATTTT. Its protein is CAISELTSGNTIYF.

CDR3 in DNA: TGCAGTGCTAGGGAGATCTATGGCTACACCTTC. This codes for CSAREIYGYTF. The rearrangement links TRBV20-1 to TRBJ1-2; D ambiguous. V was pared by 3 bases and J by 4 bases, with 6 bases between. Germline lookup yields CDR1 DFQATT and CDR2 SNEGSKA (reference sequence). This CDR3 contains 11 residues.

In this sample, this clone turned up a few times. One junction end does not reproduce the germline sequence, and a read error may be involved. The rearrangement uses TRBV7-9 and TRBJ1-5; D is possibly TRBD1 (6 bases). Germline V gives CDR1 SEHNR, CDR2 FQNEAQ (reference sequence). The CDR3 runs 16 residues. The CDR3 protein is CASSLAGGGSNQPQHF. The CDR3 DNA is TGTGCCAGCAGTTTAGCGGGAGGGGGTAGCAATCAGCCCCAGCATTTT. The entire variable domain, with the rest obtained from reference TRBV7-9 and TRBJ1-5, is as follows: DTGVSQNPRHKITKRGQNVTFRCDPISEHNRLYWYRQTLGQGPEFLTYFQNEAQLEKSRLLSDRFSAERPKGSFSTLEIQRTEQGDSAMYLCASSLAGGGSNQPQHFGDGTRLSIL.

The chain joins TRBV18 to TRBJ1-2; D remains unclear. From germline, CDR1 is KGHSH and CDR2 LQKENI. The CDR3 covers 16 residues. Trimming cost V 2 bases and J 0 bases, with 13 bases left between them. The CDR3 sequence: CASSPDDTPANYGYTF. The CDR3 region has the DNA TGTGCCAGCTCACCAGACGACACCCCAGCTAACTATGGCTACACCTTC.

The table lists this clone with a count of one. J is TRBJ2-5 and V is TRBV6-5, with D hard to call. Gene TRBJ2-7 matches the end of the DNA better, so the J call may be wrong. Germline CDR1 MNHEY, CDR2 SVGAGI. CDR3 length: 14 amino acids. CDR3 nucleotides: TGTGCCAGCAGTTACTCTCACGGATCCTACGAGCAGTACTTC. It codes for CASSYSHGSYEQYF.

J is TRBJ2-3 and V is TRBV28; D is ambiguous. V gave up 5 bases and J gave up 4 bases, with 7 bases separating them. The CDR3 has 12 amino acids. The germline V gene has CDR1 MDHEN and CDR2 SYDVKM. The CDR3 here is CASSQRPDTQYF. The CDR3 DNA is TGTGCCAGCAGTCAGAGGCCAGATACGCAGTATTTT.

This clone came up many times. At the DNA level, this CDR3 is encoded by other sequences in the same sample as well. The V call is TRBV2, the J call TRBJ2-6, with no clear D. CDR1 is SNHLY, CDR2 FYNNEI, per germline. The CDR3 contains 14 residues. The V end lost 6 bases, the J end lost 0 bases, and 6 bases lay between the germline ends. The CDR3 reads CASSASSGANVLTF. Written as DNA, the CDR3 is TGTGCCAGCAGCGCTAGCTCTGGGGCCAACGTCCTGACTTTC.

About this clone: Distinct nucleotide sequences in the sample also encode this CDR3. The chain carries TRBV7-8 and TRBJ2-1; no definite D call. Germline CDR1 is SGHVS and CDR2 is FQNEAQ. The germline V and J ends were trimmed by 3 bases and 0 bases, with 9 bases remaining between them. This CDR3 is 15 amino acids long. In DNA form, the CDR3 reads TGTGCCAGCAGCTTTGACCGAGGCTCCTACAATGAGCAGTTCTTC. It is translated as CASSFDRGSYNEQFF.

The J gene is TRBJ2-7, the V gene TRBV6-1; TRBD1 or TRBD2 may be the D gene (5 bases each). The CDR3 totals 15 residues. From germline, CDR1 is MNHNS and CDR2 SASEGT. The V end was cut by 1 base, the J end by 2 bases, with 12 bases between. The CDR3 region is CASSEGDLVPYEQYF. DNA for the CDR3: TGTGCCAGCAGTGAAGGGGACCTGGTTCCCTACGAGCAGTACTTC.

In nucleotides, the CDR3 is TGCGCCAGCCAAATTTCCTCTGGAAACACCATATATTTT. Its protein product is CASQISSGNTIYF. The chain combines TRBV10-1 with TRBJ1-3; D gene uncertain. Per the germline V gene, CDR1 is WNHNN and CDR2 is SYGVQD (reference sequence). This CDR3 is built from 13 residues. V gave up 8 bases and J gave up 0 bases, with 8 bases separating them.

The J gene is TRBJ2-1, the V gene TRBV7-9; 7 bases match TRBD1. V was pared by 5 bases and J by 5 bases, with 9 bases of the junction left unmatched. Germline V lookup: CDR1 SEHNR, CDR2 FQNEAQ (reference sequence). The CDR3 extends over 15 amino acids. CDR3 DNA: TGTGCCAGCAGCCCGGAAGGGACAGTTAACAATGAGCAGTTCTTC. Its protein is CASSPEGTVNNEQFF.